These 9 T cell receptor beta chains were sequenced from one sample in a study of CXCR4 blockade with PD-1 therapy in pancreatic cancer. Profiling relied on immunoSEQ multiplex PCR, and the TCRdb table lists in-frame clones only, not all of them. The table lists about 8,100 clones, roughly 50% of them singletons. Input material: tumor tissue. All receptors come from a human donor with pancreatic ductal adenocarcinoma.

The CDR3 bases are TGTGCCAGTAGCCCACAGGGGTTTGCCCAAGAGACCCAGTACTTC. Translated, it gives CASSPQGFAQETQYF. The V call is TRBV19, the J call TRBJ2-5; 7 nucleotides agree with TRBD1. The CDR3 runs 15 residues. After removal of 6 bases from V and 1 base from J, the junction contained 8 bases not matched to a gene. Germline V gives CDR1 LNHDA, CDR2 SQIVND (reference sequence).

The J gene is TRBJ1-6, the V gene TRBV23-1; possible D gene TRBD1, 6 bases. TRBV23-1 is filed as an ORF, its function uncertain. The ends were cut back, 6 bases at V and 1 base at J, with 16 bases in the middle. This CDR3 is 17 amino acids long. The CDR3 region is CASSQKGGRSYNSPLHF. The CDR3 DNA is TGCGCCAGCAGCCAAAAGGGGGGTAGATCCTATAATTCACCCCTCCACTTT.

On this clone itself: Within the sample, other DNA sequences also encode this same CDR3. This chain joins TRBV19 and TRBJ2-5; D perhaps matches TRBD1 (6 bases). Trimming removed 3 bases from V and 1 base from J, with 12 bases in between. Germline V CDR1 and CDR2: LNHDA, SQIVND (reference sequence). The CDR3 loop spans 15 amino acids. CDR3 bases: TGTGCCAGTAGTATGGGCAGGGGACGCCAAGAGACCCAGTACTTC. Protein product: CASSMGRGRQETQYF.

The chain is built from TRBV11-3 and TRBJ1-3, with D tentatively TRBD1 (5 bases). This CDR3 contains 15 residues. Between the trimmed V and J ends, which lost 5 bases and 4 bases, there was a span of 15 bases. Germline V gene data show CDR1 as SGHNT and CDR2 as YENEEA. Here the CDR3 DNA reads TGTGCCAGCAGCCAATCCGGGGCACCAGGAAACACCATATATTTT. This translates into CASSQSGAPGNTIYF.

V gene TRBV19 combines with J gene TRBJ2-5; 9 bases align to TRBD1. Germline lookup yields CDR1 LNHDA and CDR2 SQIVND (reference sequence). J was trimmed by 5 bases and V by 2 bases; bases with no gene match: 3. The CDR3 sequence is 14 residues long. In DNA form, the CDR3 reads TGTGCCAGTAGTATAACCACAGGGGGCGAGACCCAGTACTTC. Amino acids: CASSITTGGETQYF.

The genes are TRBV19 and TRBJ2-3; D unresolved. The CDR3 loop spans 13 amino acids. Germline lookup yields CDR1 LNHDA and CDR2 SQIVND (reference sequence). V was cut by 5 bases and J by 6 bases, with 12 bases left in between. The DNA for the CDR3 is TGTGCCAGTAGTCCTGGGTTGGCCGATACGCAGTATTTT. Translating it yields CASSPGLADTQYF.

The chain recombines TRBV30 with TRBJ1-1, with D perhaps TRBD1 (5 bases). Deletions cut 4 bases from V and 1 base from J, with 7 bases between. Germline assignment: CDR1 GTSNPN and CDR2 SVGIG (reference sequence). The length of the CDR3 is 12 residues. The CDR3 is CAWNQGNTEAFF. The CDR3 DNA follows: TGTGCCTGGAATCAGGGGAACACTGAAGCTTTCTTT. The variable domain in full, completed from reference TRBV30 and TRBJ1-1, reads SQTIHQWPATLVQPVGSPLSLECTVEGTSNPNLYWYRQAAGRGLQLLFYSVGIGQISSEVPQNLSASRPQDRQFILSSKKLLLSDSGFYLCAWNQGNTEAFFGQGTRLTVV.

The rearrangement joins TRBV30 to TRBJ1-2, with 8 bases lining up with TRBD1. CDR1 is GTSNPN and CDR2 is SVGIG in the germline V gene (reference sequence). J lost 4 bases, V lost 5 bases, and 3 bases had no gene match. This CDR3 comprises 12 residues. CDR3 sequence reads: CAWAGGFYGYTF. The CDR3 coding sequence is TGTGCCTGGGCAGGGGGCTTCTATGGCTACACCTTC.

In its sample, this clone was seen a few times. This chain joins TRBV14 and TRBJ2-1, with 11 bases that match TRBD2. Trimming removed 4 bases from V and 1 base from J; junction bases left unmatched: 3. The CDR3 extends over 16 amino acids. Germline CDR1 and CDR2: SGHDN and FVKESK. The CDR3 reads CASSLTSGVSYNEQFF. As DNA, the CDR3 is TGTGCCAGCAGCCTGACTAGCGGGGTTTCCTACAATGAGCAGTTCTTC.